A selection of T cell receptor beta chains follows, all from one sample in a study of blood T cell repertoires in COVID-19. Measured with immunoSEQ multiplex PCR; TCRdb has only the in-frame clones, and not every one. The profile covers nearly 350,000 clones, with about 86% appearing a single time and 2.5% to 3% taken by the ten largest. Sample: peripheral blood. Receptors were obtained from a young man with active or convalescent COVID-19. CDR3s leave out the opening cysteine and the closing phenylalanine or tryptophan.

TRBV5-1 15 ASSLSPGQGDPRGAF
TRBV20-1 9 SAMDIYEQY
TRBV7-2 16 ASSLEPGIPLTNYGYT
TRBV27 12 ACPGGRAGTEAF
TRBV11-3 14 ASSPPGGGVNYGYT
TRBV10-2 12 ASSEPTLNTEAF
TRBV3-1/TRBV3-2 13 ASSQGLDRDYEQY
TRBV7-9 11 ASSSEGVDTQY
TRBV25-1 13 ASSEYRGGGTEAF
TRBV10-3 11 AIIIQGYQPQH
TRBV24-1 14 ATSDFLGQGRDEQF
TRBV29-1 12 SVGGQGMGYGYT
TRBV7-2 11 ASSFLGADTQY
TRBV9 9 ASSPYPEAF
TRBV27 14 ASSSPGTGRRTEAF
TRBV30 12 AWRATGIQETQY
TRBV6-1 12 ASSEIPGNEKLF
TRBV7-9 12 ASTQVGNGYGYT
TRBV18 13 ASSLTDRGGTEAF
TRBV4-1 12 ASSHTQGRDGYT
TRBV10-2 13 ASSGRGGNNQPQH
TRBV7-2 11 ASSLLGGETQY
TRBV19 11 ASFGRDSYEQY
TRBV11-2 14 ASSLAGFLANEKLF
TRBV14 13 ASSQPSAGGTEAF
TRBV19 15 ASSPNPGQLIRNEAF
TRBV6-2/TRBV6-3 13 ASSPDGNSGNTIY
TRBV2 11 ASMGGGRYEQY
TRBV18 13 ASSPRGSSYNEQF
TRBV6-5 12 ASSRQGSSYEQY
TRBV3-1/TRBV3-2 13 ASSQGSGGINEQF
TRBV6-2/TRBV6-3 15 ASSYEVGFSSYNEQF